These T cell receptor beta chains were read from a single sample in a study of PD-1 blockade in classical Hodgkin lymphoma. Clones were read by immunoSEQ multiplex PCR, and TCRdb kept only the in-frame ones, dropping some. The table shows 25,000 to 40,000 clones, with around 85% occurring only once. Material: peripheral blood mononuclear cells (PBMCs), obtained before the fourth cycle of nivolumab. Receptors were obtained from a human donor with classical Hodgkin lymphoma. The CDR3 runs from the conserved cysteine through the conserved F or W. The D gene is left open where the match is weak. For some rows the clone size is stated as once, few or many, or as a class when expanded; others skip it.

d_gene: -; j_gene: TRBJ1-2; abundance: -; v_gene: TRBV25-1; CDR3nt: TGTGCCAGCAGTGCTGGGGACTTGGGCTACACCTTC; CDR3aa: CASSAGDLGYTF
d_gene: -; j_gene: TRBJ1-1; abundance: -; v_gene: TRBV7-6; CDR3nt: TGTGCCAGCAGCTTCCTCGGGAGCACTGAAGCTTTCTTT; CDR3aa: CASSFLGSTEAFF
d_gene: -; j_gene: TRBJ1-2; abundance: -; v_gene: TRBV9; CDR3nt: TGTGCCAGCAGCGTAGGTGGGAGGGAAGGCTATGGCTACACCTTC; CDR3aa: CASSVGGREGYGYTF
d_gene: TRBD1; j_gene: TRBJ2-3; abundance: few; v_gene: TRBV4-3; CDR3nt: TGCGCCAGCAGCCAAGATCCGGGACAGGGGGCAGATACGCAGTATTTT; CDR3aa: CASSQDPGQGADTQYF
d_gene: TRBD2; j_gene: TRBJ2-5; abundance: -; v_gene: TRBV7-6; CDR3nt: TGTGCCAGCAGCCTGGGACTAGCCGCTGAGACCCAGTACTTC; CDR3aa: CASSLGLAAETQYF
d_gene: -; j_gene: TRBJ1-5; abundance: -; v_gene: TRBV5-6; CDR3nt: TGTGCCAGCAGCTTTTGGGGGCTTCAGCCCCAGCATTTT; CDR3aa: CASSFWGLQPQHF
d_gene: TRBD2; j_gene: TRBJ2-2; abundance: -; v_gene: TRBV5-6; CDR3nt: TGTGCCAGCAGCCGGGGGGACTTGACAACGAACACCGGGGAGCTGTTTTTT; CDR3aa: CASSRGDLTTNTGELFF
d_gene: TRBD1; j_gene: TRBJ1-1; abundance: -; v_gene: TRBV11-3; CDR3nt: TGTGCCAGCAGCCCCAACAGGGGGCCGGCCACTGAAGCTTTCTTT; CDR3aa: CASSPNRGPATEAFF
d_gene: -; j_gene: TRBJ1-1; abundance: -; v_gene: TRBV7-9; CDR3nt: TGTGCCAGCAGCTCCTTGCAGGGCGCGGCCACTGAAGCTTTCTTT; CDR3aa: CASSSLQGAATEAFF
d_gene: TRBD2; j_gene: TRBJ2-1; abundance: -; v_gene: TRBV10-3; CDR3nt: TGTGCCATCAGTGGAAGCGGGAGGGCTGTTGAGCAGTTCTTC; CDR3aa: CAISGSGRAVEQFF
d_gene: -; j_gene: TRBJ2-5; abundance: medium-sized; v_gene: TRBV15; CDR3nt: TGTGCCACCAGCAGAGAATTGGCGCACTGGGGCGAGACCCAGTACTTC; CDR3aa: CATSRELAHWGETQYF
d_gene: -; j_gene: TRBJ2-5; abundance: -; v_gene: TRBV11-3; CDR3nt: TGTGCCAGCAGCCTCGGTGAGTCCCAAGAGACCCAGTACTTC; CDR3aa: CASSLGESQETQYF
d_gene: -; j_gene: TRBJ1-1; abundance: -; v_gene: TRBV9; CDR3nt: TGTGCCATCTACTCGATAGGTTTTCGGGAGAACACTGAAGCTTTCTTT; CDR3aa: CAIYSIGFRENTEAFF
d_gene: TRBD2; j_gene: TRBJ2-3; abundance: -; v_gene: TRBV7-8; CDR3nt: TGTGCCAGCAGCCGGACTAGCGGGACGACAGATACGCAGTATTTT; CDR3aa: CASSRTSGTTDTQYF
d_gene: -; j_gene: TRBJ2-7; abundance: -; v_gene: TRBV7-2; CDR3nt: TGTGCCAGCAGCTTACGACAGCGGTCCTACGAGCAGTACTTC; CDR3aa: CASSLRQRSYEQYF
d_gene: -; j_gene: TRBJ2-5; abundance: -; v_gene: TRBV28; CDR3nt: TGTGCCAGCAGTTTAGGCACACAAGAGACCCAGTACTTC; CDR3aa: CASSLGTQETQYF
d_gene: -; j_gene: TRBJ1-5; abundance: -; v_gene: TRBV19; CDR3nt: TGTGCCAGTAGTCGAAACCGGGCGGAATACAGCAATCAGCCCCAGCATTTT; CDR3aa: CASSRNRAEYSNQPQHF
d_gene: -; j_gene: TRBJ2-3; abundance: -; v_gene: TRBV4-3; CDR3nt: TGCGCCAGCAGCCCCCGGGGAAATACGCAGTATTTT; CDR3aa: CASSPRGNTQYF
d_gene: -; j_gene: TRBJ1-2; abundance: -; v_gene: TRBV6-6; CDR3nt: TGTGCCAGCAGTTACCTCGGAGGGCCTAACTATGGCTACACCTTC; CDR3aa: CASSYLGGPNYGYTF
d_gene: -; j_gene: TRBJ2-7; abundance: -; v_gene: TRBV15; CDR3nt: TGTGCCACCAGCAGAGAGGGTGGCAAATCCCCGCTCCACGAGCAGTACTTC; CDR3aa: CATSREGGKSPLHEQYF
d_gene: TRBD1; j_gene: TRBJ1-3; abundance: -; v_gene: TRBV12-5; CDR3nt: TGTGCTAGTGGTTTGGTATGGACAGGTTCTGGAAACACCATATATTTT; CDR3aa: CASGLVWTGSGNTIYF
d_gene: -; j_gene: TRBJ2-1; abundance: -; v_gene: TRBV7-7; CDR3nt: TGTGCCAGCAGCTTAGTTGCGGGGGCCACCTACAATGAGCAGTTCTTC; CDR3aa: CASSLVAGATYNEQFF
d_gene: TRBD1; j_gene: TRBJ2-3; abundance: -; v_gene: TRBV7-8; CDR3nt: TGTGCCAGCAGCTACACGTCCCGGGACAGGTTCCCAGATACGCAGTATTTT; CDR3aa: CASSYTSRDRFPDTQYF
d_gene: TRBD2; j_gene: TRBJ2-2; abundance: -; v_gene: TRBV7-9; CDR3nt: TGTGCCAGCAGCTCACGGACTAGCGGGGACACCGGGGAGCTGTTTTTT; CDR3aa: CASSSRTSGDTGELFF
d_gene: -; j_gene: TRBJ2-5; abundance: -; v_gene: TRBV4-3; CDR3nt: TGCGCCAGCAGCCAAGTATCCGGGACCGCGTACCAAGAGACCCAGTACTTC; CDR3aa: CASSQVSGTAYQETQYF
d_gene: -; j_gene: TRBJ1-1; abundance: -; v_gene: TRBV29-1; CDR3nt: TGCAGCGTCGCCGGGTCGGGAACTGAAGCTTTCTTT; CDR3aa: CSVAGSGTEAFF
d_gene: -; j_gene: TRBJ1-5; abundance: -; v_gene: TRBV7-2; CDR3nt: TGTGCCAGCAGCTTAGGAGGGGGTAGCAATCAGCCCCAGCATTTT; CDR3aa: CASSLGGGSNQPQHF
d_gene: -; j_gene: TRBJ1-2; abundance: once; v_gene: TRBV20-1; CDR3nt: TGCAGTGCTGGGAGGAGGATTGGCTACACCTTC; CDR3aa: CSAGRRIGYTF
d_gene: -; j_gene: TRBJ1-5; abundance: -; v_gene: TRBV6-5; CDR3nt: TGTGCCAGCAGTTCGAGGGAAACTCAGCCCCAGCATTTT; CDR3aa: CASSSRETQPQHF